The 29 T cell receptor beta chains given below trace back to one sample, sequenced in a study of Tregs in tolerant kidney transplant recipients (dated by TCRdb to about 2019). The protocol used for the library was the immunoSEQ multiplex PCR assay. TCRdb provides this immuneACCESS table in a form limited to in-frame rearrangements. Some clones are lacking; in checked studies, under half of them reflect an unresolved V gene, and why the rest are absent is not known. The sample table contains approximately 260,000 clones; only one count was recorded for about 80% of them. 0.5% to 0.65% of the sample lies in the top ten. Source material: CD4+ T cells from blood. The receptors were gathered from a human donor in good health.

The chain combines TRBV11-3 with TRBJ2-2; 8 bases align to TRBD2. The trim removed 1 base at V and 9 bases at J, leaving 4 bases unmatched. Germline CDR1 is SGHNT and CDR2 is YENEEA. This CDR3 has 14 amino acids. CDR3 loop: CASSLVGGARELFF. The CDR3 bases are TGTGCCAGCAGCTTAGTCGGGGGGGCCCGGGAGCTGTTTTTT. Filled out from reference TRBV11-3 and TRBJ2-2, the complete variable domain reads EAGVVQSPRYKIIEKKQPVAFWCNPISGHNTLYWYLQNLGQGPELLIRYENEEAVDDSQLPKDRFSAERLKGVDSTLKIQPAELGDSAVYLCASSLVGGARELFFGEGSRLTVL.

The chain employs TRBV28 and TRBJ2-1; the D gene is possibly TRBD2 (5 bases). V was shortened by 7 bases and J by 2 bases, with 12 bases between the two germline ends. Germline V gene data show CDR1 as MDHEN and CDR2 as SYDVKM. The CDR3 has 14 amino acids. CDR3 in amino acids: CASTGERTYNEQFF. DNA of the CDR3: TGTGCCAGCACCGGGGAGCGGACCTACAATGAGCAGTTCTTC.

The CDR3 loop is CASSFGEGASGNTIYF. CDR3 DNA sequence: TGCGCCAGCAGCTTTGGGGAGGGAGCCTCTGGAAACACCATATATTTT. The chain links TRBV5-1 to TRBJ1-3, with no clear D. Between the trimmed V and J ends, which lost 2 bases and 0 bases, there was a span of 12 bases. The CDR3 has 16 amino acids. From germline, CDR1 is SGHRS and CDR2 YFSETQ.

As DNA, the CDR3 is TGTGCCACCAGCAGGTTCGGGTTCAACACTGAAGCTTTCTTT. It codes for CATSRFGFNTEAFF. The J gene is TRBJ1-1, the V gene TRBV15; unclear D gene. The ends were cut back, 3 bases at V and 2 bases at J, with 10 bases in the middle. Germline CDR1 and CDR2: LNHNV and YYDKDF (reference sequence). The CDR3 is made up of 14 amino acids.

This clone occurred a few times. The CDR3 region has the DNA TGTGCCAGCAGTTTTAGGGGCGTCACCGGGGAGCTGTTTTTT. It yields the protein CASSFRGVTGELFF. The gene calls are TRBV27 and TRBJ2-2; D might be TRBD1 (5 bases). CDR1 and CDR2 from the germline V gene are MNHEY and SMNVEV (reference sequence). This CDR3 spans 14 amino acids. Deletions cut 3 bases from V and 4 bases from J, with 9 bases between.

The chain links TRBV19 to TRBJ1-2, with D unresolved. Germline values: CDR1 LNHDA, CDR2 SQIVND (reference sequence). The CDR3 contains 15 residues. The V gene lost 7 bases and the J gene lost 2 bases, with 17 bases spanning the gap. The CDR3 DNA sequence: TGTGCCAGTACGTCGCTTGGGCGGTTGAACTATGGCTACACCTTC. It yields the protein CASTSLGRLNYGYTF.

The chain is built from TRBV11-2 and TRBJ2-3; 9 nucleotides agree with TRBD2. J was trimmed by 3 bases and V by 3 bases; bases with no gene match: 1. Germline V gene lookup returns CDR1 SGHAT and CDR2 FQNNGV. CDR3 size: 14 residues. Here the CDR3 reads CASSFTSGTDTQYF. CDR3 bases: TGTGCCAGCAGCTTCACTAGCGGGACAGATACGCAGTATTTT.

The sample holds one count of this clone. The chain recombines TRBV5-1 with TRBJ2-5; D gene uncertain. V gave up 4 bases and J gave up 4 bases, with 14 bases separating them. The CDR3 length is 14 residues. Germline CDR1 reads SGHRS; CDR2 reads YFSETQ. Here the CDR3 DNA reads TGCGCCAGCAGCCCCCTCGACAATATAGAGACCCAGTACTTC. Protein: CASSPLDNIETQYF.

This chain links TRBV29-1 with TRBJ2-3; TRBD2 matches at 10 bases. J was trimmed by 1 base and V by 7 bases; bases with no gene match: 11. The germline CDR1 and CDR2 sequences are SQVTM and ANQGSEA. The CDR3 covers 16 residues. CDR3 residues: CSGAGSGRSGTDTQYF. The CDR3 coding sequence is TGCAGCGGGGCCGGTAGCGGGAGGTCGGGCACAGATACGCAGTATTTT.

This chain links TRBV6-1 with TRBJ2-5; D may correspond to TRBD1 or TRBD2 (5 bases each). This CDR3 is 15 amino acids long. Deletions cut 1 base from V and 1 base from J, with 10 bases between. Germline lookup yields CDR1 MNHNS and CDR2 SASEGT. CDR3 loop: CASSEVGDGQETQYF. The CDR3, as DNA: TGTGCCAGCAGTGAAGTGGGGGACGGCCAAGAGACCCAGTACTTC.

The J gene is TRBJ1-1, the V gene TRBV11-2; a possible D gene is TRBD1 (5 bases). The CDR3 has 15 amino acids. V was trimmed by 10 bases and J by 1 base, leaving 19 bases between them. Germline assignment: CDR1 SGHAT and CDR2 FQNNGV. Here the CDR3 DNA reads TGTGCCACCATACCGGGGGGGACTAGGAACACTGAAGCTTTCTTT. It is translated as CATIPGGTRNTEAFF.

The genes are TRBV5-1 and TRBJ1-1; 8 bases are shared with TRBD1. The CDR3 runs 13 residues. The germline CDR1 and CDR2 sequences are SGHRS and YFSETQ. J lost 6 bases, V lost 3 bases, and 4 bases had no gene match. The CDR3 here is CASSWDRNSEAFF. In nucleotides, the CDR3 is TGCGCCAGCAGCTGGGACAGGAATTCTGAAGCTTTCTTT.

V is TRBV10-3 and J is TRBJ2-4; D gene unclear. CDR3 length: 18 residues. V lost 0 bases, J lost 0 bases, and 15 bases lay in between. The germline V gene encodes CDR1 ENHRY and CDR2 SYGVKD. Here the CDR3 reads CAISESYTKLLAKNIQYF. As DNA, the CDR3 is TGTGCCATCAGTGAGTCCTACACCAAACTTCTAGCCAAAAACATTCAGTACTTC.

The chain links TRBV18 to TRBJ1-6, with TRBD1 as a possible D gene (5 bases). Trimming removed 2 bases from V and 8 bases from J, with 19 bases in between. CDR3 size: 17 residues. In germline, CDR1 is KGHSH, CDR2 LQKENI. DNA for the CDR3: TGTGCCAGCTCACCAAGTGGGGGTTCTGGGTTAGATTCACCCCTCCACTTT. It encodes CASSPSGGSGLDSPLHF.

V and J are TRBV6-1 and TRBJ2-1; D uncertain. The germline CDR1 and CDR2 sequences are MNHNS and SASEGT. Trimming shortened V by 7 bases and J by 1 base, and 8 bases separated the two germline ends. This CDR3 region has 13 residues. The CDR3 DNA follows: TGTGCCAGCAAAGAGCGATCCTACAATGAGCAGTTCTTC. Translating it yields CASKERSYNEQFF.

V usage is TRBV5-1 and J usage is TRBJ2-7; the match to TRBD2 covers 10 bases. The CDR3 runs 14 residues. CDR1 and CDR2 from the germline V gene are SGHRS and YFSETQ. The ends lost 6 bases at V and 1 base at J; junction bases unmatched: 4. The CDR3 DNA sequence: TGCGCCAGCAACCCACTAGCGGGGTCCTACGAGCAGTACTTC. Protein product: CASNPLAGSYEQYF.

This chain joins TRBV7-3 and TRBJ1-2, with TRBD1 identical over 10 bases. CDR1 SGHTA and CDR2 FQGTGA come from the germline V gene. CDR3 size: 16 residues. V lost 0 bases and J lost 4; bases outside the gene matches: 5. Here the CDR3 DNA reads TGTGCCAGCAGCTTAACTTACAGGGACAGGGGCTATGGCTACACCTTC. Translated, it gives CASSLTYRDRGYGYTF.

The CDR3 region is CASSPQGAENTIYF. Written as DNA, the CDR3 is TGCGCCAGCAGCCCTCAGGGTGCAGAAAACACCATATATTTT. This chain connects TRBV5-1 to TRBJ1-3; D perhaps matches TRBD1 (5 bases). CDR1 is SGHRS and CDR2 is YFSETQ in the germline V gene. This CDR3 contains 14 residues. V was cut by 4 bases and J by 6 bases, with 14 bases left in between.

The chain links TRBV6-1 to TRBJ2-3; maybe TRBD1 (6 bases). The CDR3 runs 13 residues. Trimming stripped 5 bases from V and 9 bases from J, with 15 bases between. Germline CDR1 and CDR2: MNHNS and SASEGT. This chain's CDR3 is CASSPWTARTQYF. In nucleotides, the CDR3 is TGTGCCAGCAGTCCCTGGACAGCCCGGACGCAGTATTTT.

The V gene is TRBV18, the J gene TRBJ2-2; D not certain. The V gene lost 2 bases and the J gene lost 1 base, with 11 bases spanning the gap. The CDR3 has 16 amino acids. CDR1 KGHSH and CDR2 LQKENI come from the germline V gene. The CDR3 is CASSPGPRMNTGELFF. CDR3 sequence (DNA): TGTGCCAGCTCACCAGGGCCCCGGATGAACACCGGGGAGCTGTTTTTT.

The V gene is TRBV30, the J gene TRBJ1-1, with D possibly matching TRBD1 (6 bases). CDR1 is GTSNPN and CDR2 is SVGIG in the germline V gene (reference sequence). The CDR3 spans 14 residues. Trimming left V 3 bases short and J 6 bases short, with 17 bases between. The CDR3 sequence is CAWSRDIGWAEAFF. CDR3 DNA: TGTGCCTGGAGCCGGGACATAGGGTGGGCTGAAGCTTTCTTT.

The genes are TRBV2 and TRBJ2-5; maybe TRBD1 (6 bases). The V gene's germline CDR1 is SNHLY and CDR2 FYNNEI. The CDR3 is made up of 11 amino acids. Trimming took off 9 bases at V and 5 bases at J, with 10 bases between the two ends. The CDR3 is CASGGRETQYF. DNA for the CDR3: TGTGCCAGTGGGGGCCGGGAGACCCAGTACTTC.

Details on this clone: An end of the junction differs from the germline gene, which may be a read error. This same CDR3 is encoded by further DNA sequences in the sample. This sequence joins TRBV29-1 and TRBJ1-1, with D possibly being TRBD1 (5 bases). Germline lookup yields CDR1 SQVTM and CDR2 ANQGSEA. There are 12 residues in the CDR3. In nucleotides, the CDR3 is TGCAGCGTTGGGGGCAGGAACACTGAGGCTTTCTTT. This codes for CSVGGRNTEAFF.

This clone has a single count. The chain links TRBV6-6 to TRBJ2-5, with D perhaps TRBD2 (5 bases). The germline gives CDR1 MNHNY, CDR2 SVGAGI (reference sequence). The CDR3 sequence is 15 residues long. V was cut by 2 bases and J by 4 bases, with 14 bases left in between. The CDR3 region is CASSYGGPVVETQYF. For the CDR3, the DNA is TGTGCCAGCAGTTACGGAGGACCCGTTGTAGAGACCCAGTACTTC.

The chain links TRBV6-1 to TRBJ1-1; D is unresolved. In germline, CDR1 is MNHNS, CDR2 SASEGT. The CDR3 consists of 14 residues. V lost 4 bases, J lost 2 bases, and 11 bases lay in between. The CDR3 is CASSVSSTNTEAFF. The CDR3 coding sequence is TGTGCCAGCAGTGTGAGCAGCACTAACACTGAAGCTTTCTTT.

In DNA form, the CDR3 reads TGTGCCAGCAGCCCGCGGGCAGGGGGCTTGAATTCACCCCTCCACTTT. Protein sequence: CASSPRAGGLNSPLHF. The gene calls are TRBV9 and TRBJ1-6, with 8 bases lining up with TRBD1. This CDR3 spans 16 amino acids. Trimming took 4 bases from V and 7 from J; bases not matched to a gene: 10. From germline, CDR1 is SGDLS and CDR2 YYNGEE.

There are a few counts of this clone. The genes are TRBV6-1 and TRBJ1-2; D gene ambiguous. The V gene lost 2 bases and the J gene lost 5 bases, with 0 bases spanning the gap. The CDR3 runs to 10 residues. Germline V lookup: CDR1 MNHNS, CDR2 SASEGT. CDR3 sequence: CASSEYGYTF. CDR3 nucleotide sequence: TGTGCCAGCAGTGAATATGGCTACACCTTC.

The V and J genes are TRBV29-1 and TRBJ2-7; D is unresolved. The CDR3 extends over 14 amino acids. CDR1 is SQVTM, CDR2 ANQGSEA, per germline. V dropped 5 bases and J dropped 2 bases, with 16 bases sitting between them. CDR3 sequence: CSVKKVAVAYEQYF. In nucleotides, the CDR3 is TGCAGCGTTAAAAAGGTGGCGGTGGCCTACGAGCAGTACTTC.

The J gene is TRBJ2-1, the V gene TRBV5-1; 7 positions match TRBD2. CDR3 length: 15 amino acids. Unmatched junction bases numbered 6, after V lost 0 bases and J lost 6 bases. Germline CDR1 reads SGHRS; CDR2 reads YFSETQ. The CDR3 DNA is TGCGCCAGCAGCTTGGGCCCTACGGGGGGCAATGAGCAGTTCTTC. This translates into CASSLGPTGGNEQFF.